A selection of T cell receptor beta chains follows, all from one sample in a study of blood T cell repertoires in COVID-19. TCRdb's table, derived via immunoSEQ multiplex PCR, lists solely in-frame clones and lacks some. The profile shows approximately 260,000 clones, 70% to 85% of them singletons. The sequenced material came from peripheral blood. The receptors here all came from a woman over 75 with acute or convalescent COVID-19. Both conserved end residues are part of each CDR3. D genes are given only for firm matches. A clone size is listed for some rows: how often the clone was seen (once, few, many), or a class if it is expanded.

size,D,J,length,V,DNA,CDR3
.,TRBD1,TRBJ1-1,13,TRBV27,TGTGCCAGCAGTCCCAGGGACAGGGGGCAAGCTTTCTTT,CASSPRDRGQAFF
.,.,TRBJ1-1,13,TRBV18,TGTGCCAGCTCACCAAGCCAGAACACTGAAGCTTTCTTT,CASSPSQNTEAFF
once,.,TRBJ2-5,12,TRBV5-1,TGCGCCAGCAGCAACAGCCAAGAGACCCAGTACTTC,CASSNSQETQYF
few,.,TRBJ2-3,16,TRBV7-2,TGTGCCAGCAGCTTACAGGGTTCCAAAGGGACAGATACGCAGTATTTT,CASSLQGSKGTDTQYF
.,TRBD1,TRBJ2-7,15,TRBV6-5,TGTGCCAGCAGTTACTCGGGGACAGATAACTACGAGCAGTACTTC,CASSYSGTDNYEQYF
once,TRBD1,TRBJ2-2,13,TRBV6-5,TGTGCCAGCAGCCGGGACAGGGCCGGGGAGCTGTTTTTT,CASSRDRAGELFF
few,.,TRBJ2-7,15,TRBV7-8,TGTGCCAGCAGCGTAGGCAGGGAATCTTCCTACGAGCAGTACTTC,CASSVGRESSYEQYF
.,.,TRBJ2-1,19,TRBV5-1,TGCGCCAGCAGTCCCCTCCCCCCCACAGGCCCCAGCTCCTACAATGAGCAGTTCTTC,CASSPLPPTGPSSYNEQFF
few,.,TRBJ2-3,12,TRBV5-5,TGTGCCAGCAGCTCGCTGAGAGATACGCAGTATTTT,CASSSLRDTQYF
.,.,TRBJ2-7,15,TRBV4-2,TGTGCCAGCAGCCAAGATAGGGCAGGGGTCTACGAGCAGTACTTC,CASSQDRAGVYEQYF
.,.,TRBJ2-6,15,TRBV7-8,TGTGCCAGCAGCTTAGTAGTGATGGGGGCCAACGTCCTGACTTTC,CASSLVVMGANVLTF
.,TRBD2,TRBJ2-2,16,TRBV9,TGTGCCAGCAGCGTAACTAGCGGGGCGAACACCGGGGAGCTGTTTTTT,CASSVTSGANTGELFF
few,TRBD1,TRBJ1-5,13,TRBV10-1,TGCGCCAGCATAAGACAGGGGGGTCAGCCCCAGCATTTT,CASIRQGGQPQHF
.,.,TRBJ1-5,14,TRBV7-8,TGTGCCAGCAGCTTAGTTGGGCCAGGTCAGCCCCAGCATTTT,CASSLVGPGQPQHF
.,TRBD1,TRBJ2-7,15,TRBV7-6,TGTGCCAGCAGCTTCAAAACAGGGGGCAACTCCGAGCAGTACTTC,CASSFKTGGNSEQYF
.,.,TRBJ1-1,14,TRBV27,TGTGCCAGCAGTTTTGGGGGCCGGGACACTGAAGCTTTCTTT,CASSFGGRDTEAFF
.,.,TRBJ2-5,14,TRBV7-3,TGTGCCAGCAGCCCCACAGGGAACCAAGAGACCCAGTACTTC,CASSPTGNQETQYF
.,.,TRBJ1-3,14,TRBV2,TGTGCCAGCAGCGCAAGCGGCTCTGGAAACACCATATATTTT,CASSASGSGNTIYF
once,TRBD2,TRBJ2-3,15,TRBV10-2,TGCGCCAGCAGTGCCTTTAGCGGGGGCACAGATACGCAGTATTTT,CASSAFSGGTDTQYF
.,.,TRBJ2-2,12,TRBV2,TGTGCCAGCAGGGGGGGAGCGGAGGAGCTGTTTTTT,CASRGGAEELFF
.,.,TRBJ1-4,15,TRBV19,TGTGCCAGTAGTGGCAGGACAGCTCTTAATGAAAAACTGTTTTTT,CASSGRTALNEKLFF